This TCR beta chain was found in a study of T cells in Graves' hyperthyroidism and ophthalmopathy. The study's findings and limits: Ophthalmopathy was distinguished from stable hyperthyroidism by 13 V-J signatures.

A remark on this clonotype: Its antigen is not known.

This sample holds PBMCs from around 9.9 ml fresh peripheral blood. Amplified TCR beta CDR3 regions derived from RNA transcripts. Carried out on the TCR CDR3, a first-round RT-PCR used the HTBI primer set. TCRdb itself ran the multiplex PCR reads through MiXCR, one entry per CDR3 protein. The sample consists of some 360,000 distinct CDR3 sequences, 14% of them appearing once. Germline loops: CDR1 KGHDR, CDR2 SFDVKD. The CDR3 consists of 12 residues. The germline V and J ends were trimmed by 12 bases and 4 bases, with 15 bases remaining between them. This chain joins TRBV24-1 and TRBJ2-7, with D perhaps matching TRBD2 (5 bases). The sequence was obtained from an older woman with Graves' hyperthyroidism. The sample was blood. The CDR3 sequence is CASMAGAYEQYF. The CDR3 bases are TGTGCCTCAATGGCGGGTGCTTACGAGCAGTACTTC.